One sample yielded the 12 T cell receptor beta chains listed below, sequenced in a study of post-analysis software for immune sequencing data. Findings of the study overall: Included in a set of five TRBV segments more frequent in patients than controls were TRBV5-6, TRBV5-1 and TRBV20-1.

Their antigens remain unidentified. TCR beta cDNA libraries had unique molecular identifiers. TCRdb recomputed calls from the PCR reads with MiXCR, one row per CDR3 protein. The sample lists around 700,000 distinct CDR3 sequences, 55% to 70% seen once, with about 10% in the top ten. Sequencing was performed on blood. These TCRs come from a girl aged 2 to 9 with multiple sclerosis.

This chain connects TRBV7-9 to TRBJ2-1, with TRBD1 matching over 10 bases. The V gene end was trimmed by 6 bases and the J gene end by 6 bases; junction bases not matched to a gene: 5. CDR3 length equals 14 residues. The germline V gene encodes CDR1 SEHNR and CDR2 FQNEAQ (reference sequence). CDR3 DNA: TGTGCCAGCAGAGGGACAGGGGTTGGCAATGAGCAGTTCTTC. Residues: CASRGTGVGNEQFF. The whole variable domain, remainder taken from reference TRBV7-9 and TRBJ2-1, is DTGVSQNPRHKITKRGQNVTFRCDPISEHNRLYWYRQTLGQGPEFLTYFQNEAQLEKSRLLSDRFSAERPKGSFSTLEIQRTEQGDSAMYLCASRGTGVGNEQFFGPGTRLTVL.

The chain has TRBV6-2 or TRBV6-3 and TRBJ2-7; TRBD2 aligns across 13 bases. Germline values: CDR1 MNHEY, CDR2 SVGEGT. After removal of 8 bases from V and 1 base from J, the junction contained 29 bases not matched to a gene. The CDR3 sequence is 23 residues long. The CDR3 reads CASGLAPGLAKTSGGPSSYEQYF. Written as DNA, the CDR3 is TGTGCCAGCGGTTTGGCCCCGGGACTCGCTAAGACTAGCGGGGGGCCCTCTTCCTACGAGCAGTACTTC.

The J gene is TRBJ2-3, the V gene TRBV10-2; 10 bases align to TRBD2. With 3 bases clipped from V and 0 bases from J, the junction kept 9 bases outside the gene matches. The CDR3 contains 18 residues. Germline V CDR1 and CDR2: WSHSY, SAAADI. This CDR3 reads CASSDGSGGESSTDTQYF. The DNA for the CDR3 is TGCGCCAGCAGTGATGGAAGCGGGGGGGAATCTAGCACAGATACGCAGTATTTT.

This chain links TRBV7-2 with TRBJ2-4; TRBD1 or TRBD2 may be the D gene (5 bases each). V was clipped by 1 base and J by 4 bases, with 14 bases between them. CDR1 and CDR2 (germline): SGHTA, FQGNSA. There are 16 residues in the CDR3. CDR3 nucleotide sequence: TGTGCCAGCAGCTTAGTGGGGGTCCTAGGAAAAAACATTCAGTACTTC. Its protein is CASSLVGVLGKNIQYF.

The chain is built from TRBV12-3 or TRBV12-4 and TRBJ1-1, with a tentative D call TRBD1 (5 bases). The V gene lost 4 bases and the J gene lost 0 bases, with 15 bases spanning the gap. The CDR3 runs to 16 residues. The CDR3 loop reads CASSSRGGIMNTEAFF. The DNA of the CDR3 is TGTGCCAGCAGTTCCCGTGGGGGGATCATGAACACTGAAGCTTTCTTT.

A few counts support this clonotype. The chain has TRBV5-6 and TRBJ1-1, with 7 bases fitting TRBD1. The CDR3 is 14 residues long. The germline V gene has CDR1 SGHDT and CDR2 YYEEEE. Germline trimming cut 2 bases from V and 1 base from J; bases unmatched to any gene: 2. The DNA for the CDR3 is TGTGCCAGCAGCTTCACAGGGGAGAACACTGAAGCTTTCTTT. Protein sequence: CASSFTGENTEAFF.

This clonotype was recorded many times. The V and J genes are TRBV7-9 and TRBJ2-7; D not resolved. The V and J ends lost 1 base and 0 bases respectively, with 4 bases between them. The CDR3 has 13 residues. The V gene's germline CDR1 is SEHNR and CDR2 FQNEAQ (reference sequence). CDR3 amino acids: CASSLGYSYEQYF. The CDR3 region has the DNA TGTGCCAGCAGCTTAGGATACTCCTACGAGCAGTACTTC.

There are a few counts of this clonotype. The J gene is TRBJ2-1, the V gene TRBV29-1; possible D gene TRBD2, 6 bases. CDR3 length: 13 residues. V was trimmed by 8 bases and J by 5 bases, leaving 16 bases between them. The germline CDR1 and CDR2 sequences are SQVTM and ANQGSEA. CDR3 DNA sequence: TGCAGCACCTTCACGGGAGTAAACAATGAGCAGTTCTTC. Translation: CSTFTGVNNEQFF.

The chain has TRBV7-9 and TRBJ2-7; D is possibly TRBD1 (6 bases). Germline V gene lookup returns CDR1 SEHNR and CDR2 FQNEAQ (reference sequence). V dropped 5 bases and J dropped 3 bases, with 23 bases sitting between them. The CDR3 extends over 17 amino acids. The CDR3 DNA follows: TGTGCCAGCAGCAAGTCTCAGGGGTCCTACTTATACTACGAGCAGTACTTC. This codes for CASSKSQGSYLYYEQYF. The complete variable domain, with remaining parts taken from reference TRBV7-9 and TRBJ2-7, reads DTGVSQNPRHKITKRGQNVTFRCDPISEHNRLYWYRQTLGQGPEFLTYFQNEAQLEKSRLLSDRFSAERPKGSFSTLEIQRTEQGDSAMYLCASSKSQGSYLYYEQYFGPGTRLTVT.

The V call is TRBV11-2, the J call TRBJ2-4; D is unresolved. The CDR3 spans 16 residues. Germline lookup yields CDR1 SGHAT and CDR2 FQNNGV. V gave up 2 bases and J gave up 0 bases, with 11 bases separating them. CDR3 DNA sequence: TGTGCCAGCAGCTTAAGGCCGCAGATAGCCAAAAACATTCAGTACTTC. Translated, it gives CASSLRPQIAKNIQYF.

The genes are TRBV29-1 and TRBJ2-3; a possible D gene is TRBD2 (6 bases). V was shortened by 7 bases and J by 6 bases, with 11 bases between the two germline ends. The CDR3 contains 11 residues. The germline V gene encodes CDR1 SQVTM and CDR2 ANQGSEA. DNA of the CDR3: TGCAGCGCCGGAGGAGGGGATACGCAGTATTTT. This codes for CSAGGGDTQYF.

The V and J genes are TRBV5-1 and TRBJ2-1; 9 bases line up with TRBD2. After removal of 5 bases from V and 3 bases from J, the junction contained 6 bases not matched to a gene. Germline CDR1 is SGHRS and CDR2 is YFSETQ. This CDR3 has 15 amino acids. The CDR3 sequence is CASSEIAGDYNEQFF. The CDR3 DNA is TGCGCCAGCAGTGAGATAGCGGGAGACTACAATGAGCAGTTCTTC. Filled out from reference TRBV5-1 and TRBJ2-1, the complete variable domain reads KAGVTQTPRYLIKTRGQQVTLSCSPISGHRSVSWYQQTPGQGLQFLFEYFSETQRNKGNFPGRFSGRQFSNSRSEMNVSTLELGDSALYLCASSEIAGDYNEQFFGPGTRLTVL.